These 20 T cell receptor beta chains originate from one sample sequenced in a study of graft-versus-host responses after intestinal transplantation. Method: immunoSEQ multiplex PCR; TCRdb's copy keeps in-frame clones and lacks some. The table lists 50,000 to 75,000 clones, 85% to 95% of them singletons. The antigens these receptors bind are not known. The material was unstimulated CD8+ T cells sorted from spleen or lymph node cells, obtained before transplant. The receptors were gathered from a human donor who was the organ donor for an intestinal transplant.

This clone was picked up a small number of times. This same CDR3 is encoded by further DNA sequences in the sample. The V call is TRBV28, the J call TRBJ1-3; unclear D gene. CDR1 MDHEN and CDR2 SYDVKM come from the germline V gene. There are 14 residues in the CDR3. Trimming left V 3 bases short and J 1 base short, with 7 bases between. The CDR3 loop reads CASSLGGSGNTIYF. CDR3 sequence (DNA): TGTGCCAGCAGTTTGGGAGGTTCTGGAAACACCATATATTTT.

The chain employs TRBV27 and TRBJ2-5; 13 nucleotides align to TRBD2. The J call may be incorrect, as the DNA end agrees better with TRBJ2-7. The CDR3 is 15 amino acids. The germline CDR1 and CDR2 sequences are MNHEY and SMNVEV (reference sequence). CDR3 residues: CASSFQLAGGLEQYF. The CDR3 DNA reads TGTGCCAGCAGTTTCCAACTAGCGGGAGGGCTCGAGCAGTACTTC.

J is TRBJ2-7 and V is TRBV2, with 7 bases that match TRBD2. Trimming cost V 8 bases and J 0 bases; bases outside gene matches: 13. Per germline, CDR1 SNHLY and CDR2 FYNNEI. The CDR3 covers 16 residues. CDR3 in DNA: TGTGCCAGCGATCACGATCCAGGGACTAACTCCTACGAGCAGTACTTC. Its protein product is CASDHDPGTNSYEQYF.

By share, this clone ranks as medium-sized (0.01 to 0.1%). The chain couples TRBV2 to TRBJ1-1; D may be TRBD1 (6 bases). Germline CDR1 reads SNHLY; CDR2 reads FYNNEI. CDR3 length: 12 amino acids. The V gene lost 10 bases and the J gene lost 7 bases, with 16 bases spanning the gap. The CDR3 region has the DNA TGTGCCACTGCGGACAGCTGGAGTGAAGCTTTCTTT. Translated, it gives CATADSWSEAFF.

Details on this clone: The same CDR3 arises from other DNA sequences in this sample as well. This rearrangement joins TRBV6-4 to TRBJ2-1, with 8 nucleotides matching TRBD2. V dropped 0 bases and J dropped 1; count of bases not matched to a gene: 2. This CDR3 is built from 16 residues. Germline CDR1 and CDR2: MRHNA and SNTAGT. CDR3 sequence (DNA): TGTGCCAGCAGTGACTCGGCTAGCGGGTCCTACAATGAGCAGTTCTTC. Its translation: CASSDSASGSYNEQFF.

DNA of the CDR3: TGTGCCAGCAGCTTATCGTGGGGGAGGGGCACAGGGGGGAACACTGAAGCTTTCTTT. Translating gives CASSLSWGRGTGGNTEAFF. The chain is built from TRBV7-9 and TRBJ1-1; 8 bases map to TRBD1. The ends lost 2 bases at V and 1 base at J; junction bases unmatched: 15. This CDR3 has 19 amino acids. Germline V lookup: CDR1 SEHNR, CDR2 FQNEAQ (reference sequence).

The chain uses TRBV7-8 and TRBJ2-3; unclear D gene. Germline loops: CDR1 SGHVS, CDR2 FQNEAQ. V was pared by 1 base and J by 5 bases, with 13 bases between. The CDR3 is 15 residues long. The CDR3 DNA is TGTGCCAGCAGCTTAGATCCAGGTACCGAAGATACGCAGTATTTT. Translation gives CASSLDPGTEDTQYF. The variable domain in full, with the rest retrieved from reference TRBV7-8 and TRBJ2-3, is GAGVSQSPRYKVAKRGQDVALRCDPISGHVSLFWYQQALGQGPEFLTYFQNEAQLDKSGLPSDRFFAERPEGSVSTLKIQRTQQEDSAVYLCASSLDPGTEDTQYFGPGTRLTVL.

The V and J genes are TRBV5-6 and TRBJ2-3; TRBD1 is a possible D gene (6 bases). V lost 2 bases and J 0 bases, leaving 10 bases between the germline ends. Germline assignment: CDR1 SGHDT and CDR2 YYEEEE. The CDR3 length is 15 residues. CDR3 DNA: TGTGCCAGCAGCTTTGGGACACGGAGCACAGATACGCAGTATTTT. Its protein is CASSFGTRSTDTQYF.

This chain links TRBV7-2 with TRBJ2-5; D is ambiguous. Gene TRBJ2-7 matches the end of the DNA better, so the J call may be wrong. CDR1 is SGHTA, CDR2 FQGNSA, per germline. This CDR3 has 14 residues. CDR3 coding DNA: TGTGCCAGCAGCTTAGTCGTACTCCCCTACGAGCAGTACTTC. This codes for CASSLVVLPYEQYF.

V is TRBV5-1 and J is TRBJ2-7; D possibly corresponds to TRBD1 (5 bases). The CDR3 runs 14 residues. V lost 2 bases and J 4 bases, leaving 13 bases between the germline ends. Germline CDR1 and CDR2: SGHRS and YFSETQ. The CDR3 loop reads CASSLPGPGYEQYF. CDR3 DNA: TGCGCCAGCAGCTTACCCGGACCAGGGTACGAGCAGTACTTC.

The CDR3 region is CASSERLATEAFF. CDR3 in DNA: TGTGCCAGCAGCGAAAGACTGGCCACTGAAGCTTTCTTT. The chain employs TRBV13 and TRBJ1-1; D unresolved. Trimming stripped 5 bases from V and 4 bases from J, with 11 bases between. Germline CDR1 PRHDT, CDR2 FYEKMQ (reference sequence). This CDR3 spans 13 amino acids.

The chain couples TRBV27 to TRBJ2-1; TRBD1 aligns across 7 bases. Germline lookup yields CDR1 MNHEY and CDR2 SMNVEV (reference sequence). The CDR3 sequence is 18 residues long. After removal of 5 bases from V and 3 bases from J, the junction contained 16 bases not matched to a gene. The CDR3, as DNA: TGTGCCAGCAGTCCTCCGGGACAGCCTATTGGATACTACAATGAGCAGTTCTTC. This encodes CASSPPGQPIGYYNEQFF.

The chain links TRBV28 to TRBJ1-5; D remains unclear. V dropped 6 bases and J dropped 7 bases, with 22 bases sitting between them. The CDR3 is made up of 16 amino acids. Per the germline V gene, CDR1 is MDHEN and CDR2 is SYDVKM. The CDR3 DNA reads TGTGCCAGCAGCCGCCGATTCTCCGGGAGGCGACAGCCCCAGCATTTT. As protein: CASSRRFSGRRQPQHF.

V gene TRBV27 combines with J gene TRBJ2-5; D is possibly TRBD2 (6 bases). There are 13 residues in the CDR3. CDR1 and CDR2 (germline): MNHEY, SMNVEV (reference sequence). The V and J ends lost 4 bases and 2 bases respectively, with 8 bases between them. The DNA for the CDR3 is TGTGCCAGCAGTTATGGAGGGCAAGAGACCCAGTACTTC. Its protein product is CASSYGGQETQYF.

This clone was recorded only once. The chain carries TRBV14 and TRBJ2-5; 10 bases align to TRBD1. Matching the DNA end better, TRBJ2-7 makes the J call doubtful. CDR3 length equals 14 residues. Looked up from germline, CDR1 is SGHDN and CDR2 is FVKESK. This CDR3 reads CASSPGTGAYEQYF. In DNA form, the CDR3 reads TGTGCCAGCAGTCCCGGGACAGGGGCCTACGAGCAGTACTTC.

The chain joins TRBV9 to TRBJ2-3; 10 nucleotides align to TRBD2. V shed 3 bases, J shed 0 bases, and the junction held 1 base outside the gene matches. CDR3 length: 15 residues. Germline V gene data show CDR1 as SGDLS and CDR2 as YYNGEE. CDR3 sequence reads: CASSGTSGSTDTQYF. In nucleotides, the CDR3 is TGTGCCAGCAGCGGGACTAGCGGTAGCACAGATACGCAGTATTTT.

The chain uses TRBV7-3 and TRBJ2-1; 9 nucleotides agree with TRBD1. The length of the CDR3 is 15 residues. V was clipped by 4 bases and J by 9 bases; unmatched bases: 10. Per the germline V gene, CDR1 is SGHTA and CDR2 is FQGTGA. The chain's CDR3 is CASSSGQGRFREQFF. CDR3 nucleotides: TGTGCCAGCAGCTCGGGACAGGGCCGGTTCCGTGAGCAGTTCTTC.

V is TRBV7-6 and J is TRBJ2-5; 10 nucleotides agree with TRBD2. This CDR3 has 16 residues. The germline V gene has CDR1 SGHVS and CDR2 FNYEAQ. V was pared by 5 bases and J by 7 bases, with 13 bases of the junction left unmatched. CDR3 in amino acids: CASSPGPSGSGGTQYF. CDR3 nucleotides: TGTGCCAGCAGCCCTGGGCCTAGCGGGAGTGGAGGGACCCAGTACTTC.

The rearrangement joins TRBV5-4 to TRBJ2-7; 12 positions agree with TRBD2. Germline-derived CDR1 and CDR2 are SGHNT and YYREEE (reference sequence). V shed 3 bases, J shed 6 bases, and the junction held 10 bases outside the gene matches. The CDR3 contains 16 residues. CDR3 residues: CASSSLASGRAVEQYF. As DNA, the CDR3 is TGTGCCAGCAGCTCCCTAGCTAGCGGGAGGGCTGTCGAGCAGTACTTC.

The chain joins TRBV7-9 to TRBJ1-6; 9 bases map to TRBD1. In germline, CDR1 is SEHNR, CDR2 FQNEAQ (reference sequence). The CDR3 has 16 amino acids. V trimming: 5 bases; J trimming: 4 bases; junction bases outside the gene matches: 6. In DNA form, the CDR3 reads TGTGCCAGCAGCGCTGGACAGGGGCCATATAATTCACCCCTCCACTTT. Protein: CASSAGQGPYNSPLHF.